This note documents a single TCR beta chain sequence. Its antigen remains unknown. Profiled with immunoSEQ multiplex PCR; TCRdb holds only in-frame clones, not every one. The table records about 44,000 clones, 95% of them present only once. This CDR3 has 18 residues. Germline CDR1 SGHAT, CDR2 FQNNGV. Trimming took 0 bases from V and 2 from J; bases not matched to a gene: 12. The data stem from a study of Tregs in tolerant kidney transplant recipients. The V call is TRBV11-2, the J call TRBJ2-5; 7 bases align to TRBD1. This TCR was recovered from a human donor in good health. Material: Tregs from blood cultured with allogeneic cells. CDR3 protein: CASSLDLGPGQSQETQYF. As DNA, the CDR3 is TGTGCCAGCAGCTTAGATTTGGGTCCGGGACAGTCACAAGAGACCCAGTACTTC.